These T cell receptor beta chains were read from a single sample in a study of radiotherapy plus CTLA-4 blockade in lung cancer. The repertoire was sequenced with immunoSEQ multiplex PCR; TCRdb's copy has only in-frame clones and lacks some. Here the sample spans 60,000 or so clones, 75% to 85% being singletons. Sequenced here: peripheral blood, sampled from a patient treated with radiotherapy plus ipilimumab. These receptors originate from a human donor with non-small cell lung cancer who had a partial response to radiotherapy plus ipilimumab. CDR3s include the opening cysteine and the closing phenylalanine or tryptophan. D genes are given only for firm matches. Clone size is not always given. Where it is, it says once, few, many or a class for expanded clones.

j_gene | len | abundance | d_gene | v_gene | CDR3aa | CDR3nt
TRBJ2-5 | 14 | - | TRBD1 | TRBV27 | CASSSTGLFETQYF | TGTGCCAGCAGTTCGACAGGGCTGTTTGAGACCCAGTACTTC
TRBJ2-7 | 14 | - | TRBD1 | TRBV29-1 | CSGRAGTGGAEQYF | TGCAGCGGCCGGGCCGGGACAGGGGGTGCCGAGCAGTACTTC
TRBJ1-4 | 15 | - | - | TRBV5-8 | CASSLGTATGEKLFF | TGTGCCAGCAGCTTGGGCACCGCGACGGGAGAAAAACTGTTTTTT
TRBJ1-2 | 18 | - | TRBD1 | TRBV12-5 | CASGLVLGTGGFQPTYTF | TGTGCTAGTGGTTTGGTACTAGGGACAGGGGGCTTTCAGCCCACCTACACCTTC
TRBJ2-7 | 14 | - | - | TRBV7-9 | CASSPRSSSYEQYF | TGTGCCAGCAGCCCCCGATCCAGCTCCTACGAGCAGTACTTC
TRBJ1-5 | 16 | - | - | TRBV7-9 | CASSLGTGAGNQPQHF | TGTGCCAGCAGCTTAGGGACGGGAGCAGGGAATCAGCCCCAGCATTTT
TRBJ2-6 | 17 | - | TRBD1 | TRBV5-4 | CASSTGQGAIGANVLTF | TGTGCCAGCAGCACCGGACAGGGGGCGATTGGGGCCAACGTCCTGACTTTC
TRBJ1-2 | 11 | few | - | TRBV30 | CAWQQGWGYTF | TGTGCCTGGCAACAGGGTTGGGGCTACACCTTC
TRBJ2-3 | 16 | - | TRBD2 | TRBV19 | CASSSPAGGATDTQYF | TGTGCCAGTAGCTCCCCGGCGGGGGGGGCTACAGATACGCAGTATTTT
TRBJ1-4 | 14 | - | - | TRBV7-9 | CASSLGAGLEKLFF | TGTGCCAGCAGCTTAGGAGCGGGACTGGAAAAACTGTTTTTT
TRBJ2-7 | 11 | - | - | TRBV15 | CATSDSYEQYF | TGTGCCACCAGCGACAGCTACGAGCAGTACTTC
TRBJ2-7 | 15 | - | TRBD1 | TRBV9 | CASSVGVTGSYEQYF | TGTGCCAGCAGCGTAGGGGTGACAGGGTCCTACGAGCAGTACTTC
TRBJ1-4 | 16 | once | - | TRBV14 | CASSQATGKVNEKLFF | TGTGCCAGCAGCCAAGCTACAGGGAAGGTTAATGAAAAACTGTTTTTT
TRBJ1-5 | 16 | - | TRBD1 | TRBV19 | CASRPTGQGANQPQHF | TGTGCCAGTAGACCAACCGGACAGGGGGCTAATCAGCCCCAGCATTTT
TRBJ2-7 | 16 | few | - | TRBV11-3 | CASSLDGANPSYEQYF | TGTGCCAGCAGCTTAGATGGGGCGAATCCCTCCTACGAGCAGTACTTC
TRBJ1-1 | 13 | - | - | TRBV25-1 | CASSEGQNTEAFF | TGTGCCAGCAGTGAAGGACAGAACACTGAAGCTTTCTTT
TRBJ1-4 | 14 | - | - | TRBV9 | CASSPGRFGEKLFF | TGTGCCAGCAGCCCTGGGAGATTTGGTGAAAAACTGTTTTTT
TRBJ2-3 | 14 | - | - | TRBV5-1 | CASSLEVQGDTQYF | TGCGCCAGCAGCTTGGAAGTCCAGGGCGATACGCAGTATTTT
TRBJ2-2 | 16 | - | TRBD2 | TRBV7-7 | CASSLGLAGNTGELFF | TGTGCCAGCAGCCTTGGACTAGCGGGAAACACCGGGGAGCTGTTTTTT
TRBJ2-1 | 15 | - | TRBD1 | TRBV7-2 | CASRGGQGTYNEQFF | TGTGCCAGCAGGGGGGGACAGGGGACCTACAATGAGCAGTTCTTC
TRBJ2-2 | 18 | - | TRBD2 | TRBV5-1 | CASSRGLAGVVDTGELFF | TGCGCCAGCAGCAGGGGACTAGCGGGGGTCGTGGACACCGGGGAGCTGTTTTTT
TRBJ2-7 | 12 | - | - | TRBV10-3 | CAISDVTYEQYF | TGTGCCATCAGTGACGTAACCTACGAGCAGTACTTC
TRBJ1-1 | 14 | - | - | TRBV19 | CASSQGGGTRRAFF | TGTGCCAGTAGTCAGGGAGGGGGGACTCGCCGAGCTTTCTTT
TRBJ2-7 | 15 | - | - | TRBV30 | CAWSGGTGSSYEQYF | TGTGCCTGGAGTGGGGGTACAGGGAGCTCCTACGAGCAGTACTTC
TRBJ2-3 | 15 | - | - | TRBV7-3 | CASSLTSAGTDTQYF | TGTGCCAGCAGCTTAACCTCAGCGGGCACAGATACGCAGTATTTT
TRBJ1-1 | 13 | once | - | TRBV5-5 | CASSFDSYPEAFF | TGTGCCAGCAGCTTCGACAGCTACCCTGAAGCTTTCTTT
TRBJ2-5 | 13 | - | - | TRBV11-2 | CASSLDNQETQYF | TGTGCCAGCAGCTTAGATAATCAAGAGACCCAGTACTTC
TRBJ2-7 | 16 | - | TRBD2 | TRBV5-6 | CASSLGLAGGISEQYF | TGTGCCAGCAGCTTGGGACTAGCGGGGGGTATATCCGAGCAGTACTTC
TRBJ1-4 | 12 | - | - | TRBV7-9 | CASTSVDEKLFF | TGTGCCAGCACCTCGGTGGATGAAAAACTGTTTTTT